This entry is about one T cell receptor (beta chain). As yet, its antigen is unknown. This record comes from a study of T cells in Graves' hyperthyroidism and ophthalmopathy. Graves' hyperthyroidism showing no ophthalmopathy progression within 18 months was considered stable. The germline CDR1 and CDR2 sequences are SQVTM and ANQGSEA. V was cut by 4 bases and J by 2 bases, with 11 bases left in between. CDR3 size: 14 residues. The study, taken as a whole, reports: Progression to ophthalmopathy was predicted a median of 6.5 months early.

Template material for amplifying TCR beta CDR3 regions consisted of RNA transcripts. An initial round of RT-PCR targeting the TCR CDR3 relied on the HTBI primer set. MiXCR was run by TCRdb on the multiplex PCR reads, yielding one entry per CDR3 protein. The repertoire holds about 700,000 distinct CDR3 sequences, with 14% as singletons. This sequence was found in a woman in her late teens or twenties with Graves' hyperthyroidism. The chain couples TRBV29-1 to TRBJ1-4; D is unclear. The sequencing sample was made of blood. CDR3 sequence: CSVGQVNTNEKLFF. DNA for the CDR3: TGCAGCGTTGGGCAGGTTAATACTAATGAAAAACTGTTTTTT.